The rows below give T cell receptor beta chains drawn from one sample of a study of shared clonotypes between healthy human individuals. This table comes from immunoSEQ multiplex PCR, and its TCRdb copy is limited to in-frame clones, with some not included. The sample contains roughly 530,000 clones, almost 97% of which appear only once. Input material: naive CD4+ T cells sorted from blood. These receptors originate from a woman in her thirties in good health. CDR3s include the opening cysteine and the closing phenylalanine or tryptophan. The D gene is left open where the match is weak. Clone size is given for some rows only: seen once, a few or many times, or a class if the clone is expanded.

DNA: TGTGCCAGTAGTATTTCTTCGGGAGCCCCCCGCACAGATACGCAGTATTTT
CDR3: CASSISSGAPRTDTQYF
V: TRBV19
J: TRBJ2-3
length: 17
size: NA
D: NA

DNA: TGTGCCAGCAGTGACCCCACCTACGAGCAGTACTTC
CDR3: CASSDPTYEQYF
V: TRBV25-1
J: TRBJ2-7
length: 12
size: few
D: NA

DNA: TGTGCCAGCACCAATCCAGGGGGTTGGCAGCCCCAGCATTTT
CDR3: CASTNPGGWQPQHF
V: TRBV28
J: TRBJ1-5
length: 14
size: NA
D: TRBD1

DNA: TGTGCCAGCAGCTTATTATCTGGGCTAGCGGGAGATACGCAGTATTTT
CDR3: CASSLLSGLAGDTQYF
V: TRBV7-8
J: TRBJ2-3
length: 16
size: NA
D: TRBD2

DNA: TGTGCCAGTAGTAAGGGACAGGCCAATACGGGTGAAAAACTGTTTTTT
CDR3: CASSKGQANTGEKLFF
V: TRBV19
J: TRBJ1-4
length: 16
size: NA
D: TRBD1

DNA: TGTGCCAGCAGCTTAGAGCGACTCATGGCAGCTAACTATGGCTACACCTTC
CDR3: CASSLERLMAANYGYTF
V: TRBV7-9
J: TRBJ1-2
length: 17
size: NA
D: NA

DNA: TGTGCCAGCAGTTTAGGGGGGGGCGGCCGCTACACCTTC
CDR3: CASSLGGGGRYTF
V: TRBV28
J: TRBJ1-2
length: 13
size: NA
D: NA

DNA: TGTGCCAGCAGTTTAAGGGGGCGAGGTGAAGGGCAGCCCCAGCATTTT
CDR3: CASSLRGRGEGQPQHF
V: TRBV27
J: TRBJ1-5
length: 16
size: few
D: TRBD1

DNA: TGCGCCAGCAGCCCGGGGGGCCCTGGCTACACCTTC
CDR3: CASSPGGPGYTF
V: TRBV5-1
J: TRBJ1-2
length: 12
size: NA
D: NA

DNA: TGCAGCGTTGAAGGAATGGCTAGCGATCCCTACGAGCAGTACTTC
CDR3: CSVEGMASDPYEQYF
V: TRBV29-1
J: TRBJ2-7
length: 15
size: NA
D: NA

DNA: TGTGCCACCAGCAGAGATACAGGACTAGCGGCCCAGAAGGAGCAGTTCTTC
CDR3: CATSRDTGLAAQKEQFF
V: TRBV15
J: TRBJ2-1
length: 17
size: NA
D: TRBD2

DNA: TGTGCCAGCAGCCCCGGGACAGGGGGCGACAATGAGCAGTTCTTC
CDR3: CASSPGTGGDNEQFF
V: TRBV27
J: TRBJ2-1
length: 15
size: NA
D: TRBD1

DNA: TGTGCCTGGAGCCGATGGGACAGGGACTCCTACGAGCAGTACTTC
CDR3: CAWSRWDRDSYEQYF
V: TRBV30
J: TRBJ2-7
length: 15
size: NA
D: TRBD1

DNA: TGTGCCAGCTCACCATTACTAGCGGGGGACTACGAGCAGTACTTC
CDR3: CASSPLLAGDYEQYF
V: TRBV18
J: TRBJ2-7
length: 15
size: NA
D: TRBD2

DNA: TGTGCCAGCAGCCCGGGACTAGCGGGAGTATTGGCTACGCAGTATTTT
CDR3: CASSPGLAGVLATQYF
V: TRBV9
J: TRBJ2-3
length: 16
size: NA
D: TRBD2

DNA: TGTGCCAGCAGCGAAGACAGGGGGCACTACAATGAGCAGTTCTTC
CDR3: CASSEDRGHYNEQFF
V: TRBV6-4
J: TRBJ2-1
length: 15
size: NA
D: TRBD1

DNA: TGTGCCAGCAGGAAACCTAGCGGGAATAACATTCAGTACTTC
CDR3: CASRKPSGNNIQYF
V: TRBV21-1
J: TRBJ2-4
length: 14
size: NA
D: NA

DNA: TGTGCCAGCAGCCTTATGGAACAGGGTTCCCGTGGCTACACCTTC
CDR3: CASSLMEQGSRGYTF
V: TRBV11-1
J: TRBJ1-2
length: 15
size: once
D: NA

DNA: TGTGCCAGCAGCTCTCCCGAGTCGGCAGCCTACGAGCAGTACTTC
CDR3: CASSSPESAAYEQYF
V: TRBV7-9
J: TRBJ2-7
length: 15
size: NA
D: NA

DNA: TGTGCCAGCAGCACCCGGTGGACTAGCGGAACGAGCCCAGATACGCAGTATTTT
CDR3: CASSTRWTSGTSPDTQYF
V: TRBV9
J: TRBJ2-3
length: 18
size: NA
D: TRBD2

DNA: TGTGCCAGCAGTGCCGGGACAGGGATCTACAATGAGCAGTTCTTC
CDR3: CASSAGTGIYNEQFF
V: TRBV6-6
J: TRBJ2-1
length: 15
size: NA
D: TRBD1

DNA: TGTGCCAGCAGTTACCAGGGAGATGGAGAAGCTTTCTTT
CDR3: CASSYQGDGEAFF
V: TRBV6-5
J: TRBJ1-1
length: 13
size: NA
D: NA

DNA: TGTGCCAGCAGCCTCGGGGGACTAGCGGGAGTAACTGAGCAGTACTTC
CDR3: CASSLGGLAGVTEQYF
V: TRBV5-4
J: TRBJ2-7
length: 16
size: NA
D: TRBD2

DNA: TGTGCCAGTGCGGACTTCGATGAGCAGTTCTTC
CDR3: CASADFDEQFF
V: TRBV19
J: TRBJ2-1
length: 11
size: NA
D: NA

DNA: TGTGCCAGCTCACCACGGGATCAGCCCCAGCATTTT
CDR3: CASSPRDQPQHF
V: TRBV18
J: TRBJ1-5
length: 12
size: NA
D: NA

DNA: TGTGCCTGGAGTGTTTCAGACCGAACGTGGGGGGAGACCCAGTACTTC
CDR3: CAWSVSDRTWGETQYF
V: TRBV30
J: TRBJ2-5
length: 16
size: NA
D: NA

DNA: TGTGCCAGCAGTTTCAGGTTCGGAGGGGAGAATCAGCCCCAGCATTTT
CDR3: CASSFRFGGENQPQHF
V: TRBV27
J: TRBJ1-5
length: 16
size: NA
D: NA

DNA: TGTGCCAGCAGCCTGGAAGGACAGGGGGTCACTGAGCAGTTCTTC
CDR3: CASSLEGQGVTEQFF
V: TRBV4-2
J: TRBJ2-1
length: 15
size: NA
D: TRBD1

DNA: TGTGCCAGTAGTATTCCAGGAGCGGCTAACTATGGCTACACCTTC
CDR3: CASSIPGAANYGYTF
V: TRBV19
J: TRBJ1-2
length: 15
size: NA
D: NA

DNA: TGTGCCAGCAGCGAGCGACAGGGGAGCACAGATACGCAGTATTTT
CDR3: CASSERQGSTDTQYF
V: TRBV9
J: TRBJ2-3
length: 15
size: NA
D: TRBD1

DNA: TGTGCCAGCTGGGACAGGACATACTACGAGCAGTACTTC
CDR3: CASWDRTYYEQYF
V: TRBV28
J: TRBJ2-7
length: 13
size: NA
D: TRBD1

DNA: TGTGCCAGCAGCTTCGGGGGGGCTAGTGGGACCAATGAGCAGTTCTTC
CDR3: CASSFGGASGTNEQFF
V: TRBV5-4
J: TRBJ2-1
length: 16
size: NA
D: TRBD2

DNA: TGTGCCAGCACCCTGCGCCTCCTTGGGGGAACTGAAGCTTTCTTT
CDR3: CASTLRLLGGTEAFF
V: TRBV5-8
J: TRBJ1-1
length: 15
size: NA
D: NA

DNA: TGTGCCAGCTCACCACCCGCTAGTCCCGAGCAGTTCTTC
CDR3: CASSPPASPEQFF
V: TRBV18
J: TRBJ2-1
length: 13
size: NA
D: NA

DNA: TGTGCCAGCAGTTCACCCTCCGGGACAGGGGTTCACTACGAGCAGTACTTC
CDR3: CASSSPSGTGVHYEQYF
V: TRBV28
J: TRBJ2-7
length: 17
size: NA
D: TRBD1

DNA: TGTGCCAGCAGCTTGAAGGGGGCCAGCTACACCTTC
CDR3: CASSLKGASYTF
V: TRBV5-4
J: TRBJ1-2
length: 12
size: NA
D: TRBD1

DNA: TGCAGTGCTAACGATTACGAGCAGTACTTC
CDR3: CSANDYEQYF
V: TRBV20-1
J: TRBJ2-7
length: 10
size: NA
D: NA